The text below deals with one T cell receptor (beta chain). One junction end does not reproduce the germline sequence, and a read error may be involved. The sample belongs to a study of blood T cell repertoires in COVID-19. About the study: There were acute and convalescent COVID-19 samples, and they came from the United States, Italy and Spain. PBMCs, B-cell-depleted T cells, or T cells provided the cDNA or gDNA that made up the material.

Germline CDR1 and CDR2: SGHAT and FQNNGV. This CDR3 comprises 17 residues. In the original analysis: Reference gene primer amplification yielded estimated nucleated cell counts. Profiled with immunoSEQ multiplex PCR; TCRdb holds only in-frame clones, not every one. V and J calls and clone size are as listed in that table; D and trimming were resolved from the DNA. This table holds a few hundred thousand clones, approximately 90% found once. This TCR was recovered from a man aged 60 to 69 who had recovered from COVID-19. The chain employs TRBV11-2 and TRBJ1-5, with D unresolved. Material for sequencing was peripheral blood. The CDR3 loop is CASSLQPSGSSDQPQHF. The CDR3 coding sequence is TGTGCCAGCAGCTTACAACCTTCCGGGAGTAGCGATCAGCCCCAGCATTTT.